This T cell receptor (beta chain) was observed in a study of beta chain features in type 1 diabetes. Whole-study findings and limits: It was among patients, rather than healthy donors, that naive, central memory and Treg TCRB repertoires appeared more similar. Within each of all four CD4+ subsets, Type 1 diabetes patients had TCRB CDR3s that were moderately but significantly shorter.

The CDR3 is 19 amino acids. Germline loops: CDR1 GTSNPN, CDR2 SVGIG (reference sequence). V was cut by 4 bases and J by 1 base, with 27 bases left in between. Each of the CD4+ naive, central memory, regulatory and stem cell-like memory populations was sorted via CD45RO/CCR7/CD25/CD127/CD95/CD27. Expressed TCRB transcripts were sequenced, since all the RNA that had been isolated was reverse transcribed. Sequencing used immunoSEQ multiplex PCR; TCRdb keeps in-frame clones, though not all of them. The repertoire has some 350,000 clones, over 9% of them found once; the top ten carry approximately 0.6%. This clone was counted between two and nine times. Its specificity is not known.

The sample taken for sequencing was central memory CD4+ T cells from blood. The source of this sequence is a man aged 25 to 40 with type 1 diabetes. The rearrangement uses TRBV30 and TRBJ2-3; the D gene is possibly TRBD2 (6 bases). DNA for the CDR3: TGTGCCTGGAACAGACTCTTGGGGCAGGGCGGGATCCGCACAGATACGCAGTATTTT. This codes for CAWNRLLGQGGIRTDTQYF. Complete variable domain (other parts from reference TRBV30 and TRBJ2-3): SQTIHQWPATLVQPVGSPLSLECTVEGTSNPNLYWYRQAAGRGLQLLFYSVGIGQISSEVPQNLSASRPQDRQFILSSKKLLLSDSGFYLCAWNRLLGQGGIRTDTQYFGPGTRLTVL.